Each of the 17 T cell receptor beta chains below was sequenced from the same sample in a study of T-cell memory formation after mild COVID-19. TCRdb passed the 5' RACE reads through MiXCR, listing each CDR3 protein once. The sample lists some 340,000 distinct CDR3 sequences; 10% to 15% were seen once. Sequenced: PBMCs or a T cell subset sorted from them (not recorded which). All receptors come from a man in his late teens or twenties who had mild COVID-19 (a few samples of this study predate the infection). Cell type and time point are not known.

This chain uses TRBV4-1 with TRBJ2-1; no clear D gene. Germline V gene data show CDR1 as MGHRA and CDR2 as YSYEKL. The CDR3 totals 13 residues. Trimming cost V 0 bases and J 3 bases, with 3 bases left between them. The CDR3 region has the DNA TGCGCCAGCAGCCAAGAGGTCTACAATGAGCAGTTCTTC. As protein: CASSQEVYNEQFF.

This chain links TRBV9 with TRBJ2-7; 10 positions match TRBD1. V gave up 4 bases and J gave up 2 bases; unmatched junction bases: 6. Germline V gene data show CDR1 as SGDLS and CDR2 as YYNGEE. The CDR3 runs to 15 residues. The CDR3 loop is CASSPGGQGTYEQYF. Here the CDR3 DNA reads TGTGCCAGCAGCCCTGGGGGACAGGGGACCTACGAGCAGTACTTC.

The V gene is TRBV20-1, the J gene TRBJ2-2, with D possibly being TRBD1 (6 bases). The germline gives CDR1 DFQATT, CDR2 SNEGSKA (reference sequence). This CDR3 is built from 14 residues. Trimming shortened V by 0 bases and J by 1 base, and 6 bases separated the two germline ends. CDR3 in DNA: TGCAGTGCTAGAGAGACAGGGAACACCGGGGAGCTGTTTTTT. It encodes CSARETGNTGELFF.

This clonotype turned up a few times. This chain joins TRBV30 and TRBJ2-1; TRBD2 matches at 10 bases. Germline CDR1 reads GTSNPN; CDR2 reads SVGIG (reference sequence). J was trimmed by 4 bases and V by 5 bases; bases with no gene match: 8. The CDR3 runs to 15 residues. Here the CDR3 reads CAWRLAGALYNEQFF. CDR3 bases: TGTGCCTGGCGGCTAGCGGGGGCTTTATACAATGAGCAGTTCTTC.

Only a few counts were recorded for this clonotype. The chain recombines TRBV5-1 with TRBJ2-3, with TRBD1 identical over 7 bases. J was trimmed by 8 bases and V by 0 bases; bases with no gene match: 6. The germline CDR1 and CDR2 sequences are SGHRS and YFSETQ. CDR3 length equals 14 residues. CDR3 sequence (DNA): TGCGCCAGCAGCTTGGATCCGACAGGGAGTACGCAGTATTTT. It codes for CASSLDPTGSTQYF.

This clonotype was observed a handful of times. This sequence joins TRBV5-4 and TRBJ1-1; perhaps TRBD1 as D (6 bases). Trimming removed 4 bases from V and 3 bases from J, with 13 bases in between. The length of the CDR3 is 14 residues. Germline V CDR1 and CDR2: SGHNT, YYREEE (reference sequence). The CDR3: CASSLQDRYTEAFF. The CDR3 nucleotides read TGTGCCAGCAGCCTACAGGACAGATACACTGAAGCTTTCTTT. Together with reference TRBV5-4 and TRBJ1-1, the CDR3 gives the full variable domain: ETGVTQSPTHLIKTRGQQVTLRCSSQSGHNTVSWYQQALGQGPQFIFQYYREEENGRGNFPPRFSGLQFPNYSSELNVNALELDDSALYLCASSLQDRYTEAFFGQGTRLTVV.

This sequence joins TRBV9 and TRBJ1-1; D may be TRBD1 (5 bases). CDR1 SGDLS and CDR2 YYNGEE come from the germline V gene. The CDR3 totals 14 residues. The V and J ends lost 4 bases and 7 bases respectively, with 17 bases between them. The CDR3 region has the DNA TGTGCCAGCAGCTCCGGGACGGACTATCGTGAAGCTTTCTTT. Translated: CASSSGTDYREAFF.

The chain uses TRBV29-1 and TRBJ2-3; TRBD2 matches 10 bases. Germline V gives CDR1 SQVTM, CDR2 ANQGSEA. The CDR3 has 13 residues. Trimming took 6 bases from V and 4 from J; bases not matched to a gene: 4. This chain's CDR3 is CSVASGGPDTQYF. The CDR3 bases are TGCAGCGTCGCTAGCGGGGGCCCAGATACGCAGTATTTT.

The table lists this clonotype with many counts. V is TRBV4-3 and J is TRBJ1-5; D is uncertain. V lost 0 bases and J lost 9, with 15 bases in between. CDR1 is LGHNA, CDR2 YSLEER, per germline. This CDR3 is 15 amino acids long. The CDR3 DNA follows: TGCGCCAGCAGCCAAGATCACACCCCAGGTTGGCCCCAGCATTTT. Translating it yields CASSQDHTPGWPQHF.

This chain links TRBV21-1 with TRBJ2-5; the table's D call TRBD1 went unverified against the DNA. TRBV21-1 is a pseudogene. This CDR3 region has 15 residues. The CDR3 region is CANSKVEGSGETQYF. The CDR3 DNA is TGTGCCAACAGCAAAGTTGAGGGGAGCGGTGAGACCCAGTACTTC.

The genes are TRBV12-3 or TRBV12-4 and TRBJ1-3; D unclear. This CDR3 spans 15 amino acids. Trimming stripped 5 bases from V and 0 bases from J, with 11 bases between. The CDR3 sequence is CASSTGLSSGNTIYF. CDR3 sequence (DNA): TGTGCCAGCAGTACCGGACTTAGCTCTGGAAACACCATATATTTT.

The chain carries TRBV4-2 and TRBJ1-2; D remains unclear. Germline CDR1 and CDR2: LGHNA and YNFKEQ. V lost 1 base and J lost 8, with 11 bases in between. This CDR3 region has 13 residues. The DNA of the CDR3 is TGTGCCAGCAGCCAAGTGGAGGGTTGGGGCTACACCTTC. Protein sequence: CASSQVEGWGYTF.

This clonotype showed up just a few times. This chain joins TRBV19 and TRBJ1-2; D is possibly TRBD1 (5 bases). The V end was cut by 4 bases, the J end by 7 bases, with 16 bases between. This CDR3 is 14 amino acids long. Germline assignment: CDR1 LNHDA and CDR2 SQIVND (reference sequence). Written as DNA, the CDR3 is TGTGCCAGTAGTACAGGGACGTCCTTTGGTGGCTACACCTTC. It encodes CASSTGTSFGGYTF.

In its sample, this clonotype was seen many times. CDR3 residues: CASSNSGVYGYTF. The CDR3 bases are TGTGCCAGCAGTAATTCAGGGGTCTATGGCTACACCTTC. This rearrangement joins TRBV12-3 or TRBV12-4 to TRBJ1-2; possible D gene TRBD1, 6 bases. There are 13 residues in the CDR3. Trimming stripped 5 bases from V and 4 bases from J, with 11 bases between.

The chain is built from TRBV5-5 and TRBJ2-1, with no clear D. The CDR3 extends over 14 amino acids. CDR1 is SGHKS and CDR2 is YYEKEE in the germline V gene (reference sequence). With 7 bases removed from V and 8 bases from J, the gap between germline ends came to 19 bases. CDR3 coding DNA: TGTGCCAGCTCCGGACGGCTTGACGTACATGAGCAGTTCTTC. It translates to CASSGRLDVHEQFF.

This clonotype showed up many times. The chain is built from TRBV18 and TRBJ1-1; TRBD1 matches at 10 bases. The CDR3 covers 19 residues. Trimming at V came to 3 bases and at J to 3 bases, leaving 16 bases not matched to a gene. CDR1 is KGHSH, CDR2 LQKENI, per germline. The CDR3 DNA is TGTGCCAGCTCACCCCCCCTAGGTTTCGGGACAGGGGACTACACTGAAGCTTTCTTT. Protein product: CASSPPLGFGTGDYTEAFF.

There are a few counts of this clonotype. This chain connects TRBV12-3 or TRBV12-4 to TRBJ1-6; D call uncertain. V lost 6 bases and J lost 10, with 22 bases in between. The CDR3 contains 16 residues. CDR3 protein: CASSSLTAGGGSPLHF. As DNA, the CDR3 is TGTGCCAGCAGCTCCCTGACCGCAGGAGGAGGGTCACCCCTCCACTTT.